One sample yielded the 28 T cell receptor beta chains listed below, sequenced in a study of blood T cells in healthy people across ages. A second PCR of about 6 to 12 cycles used a sample-barcoded 5' primer and a J-beta primer mix. TCRdb fed the 5' RACE reads into MiXCR, producing one record per CDR3 protein. Counted here are 800,000 or so distinct CDR3 sequences, 20% to 30% occurring once; the ten biggest clones make up 3% to 4%. In addition, the sample was reused for a study of T cells of mothers and their children.

Sequencing used blood. The receptors were sampled from a boy younger than 18 in good health.

This clonotype was seen only a few times. The chain combines TRBV7-2 with TRBJ1-1; weak D call: TRBD1 (6 bases). Germline V CDR1 and CDR2: SGHTA, FQGNSA. This CDR3 region has 14 residues. Trimming left V 5 bases short and J 6 bases short, with 16 bases between. The CDR3 is CASSPTGLISEAFF. CDR3 coding DNA: TGTGCCAGCAGCCCGACAGGTTTGATTTCTGAAGCTTTCTTT.

The V gene is TRBV6-6, the J gene TRBJ2-3; 8 positions agree with TRBD1. J gave up 6 bases and V 5 bases, and 4 bases lay outside the gene matches. Germline V CDR1 and CDR2: MNHNY, SVGAGI (reference sequence). The CDR3 totals 13 residues. The chain's CDR3 is CASSHTGGDTQYF. The CDR3 DNA reads as TGTGCCAGCAGTCACACAGGGGGGGATACGCAGTATTTT.

This clonotype occurred many times. V usage is TRBV4-3 and J usage is TRBJ1-2, with D unresolved. In germline, CDR1 is LGHNA, CDR2 YSLEER. Trimming pared 0 bases from V and 12 bases from J, leaving 8 bases between. The CDR3 runs 11 residues. DNA for the CDR3: TGCGCCAGCAGCCAAGACGGTTGGCACACCTTC. Translating it yields CASSQDGWHTF.

The chain joins TRBV9 to TRBJ2-1; no definite D call. This CDR3 is built from 14 residues. Deletions cut 0 bases from V and 5 bases from J, with 9 bases between. Germline V gene lookup returns CDR1 SGDLS and CDR2 YYNGEE. CDR3 amino acids: CASSVGLPDNEQFF. CDR3 bases: TGTGCCAGCAGCGTAGGTTTACCGGACAATGAGCAGTTCTTC.

The chain uses TRBV5-8 and TRBJ2-5; D may be TRBD1 or TRBD2 (5 bases each). V lost 4 bases, J lost 4 bases, and 11 bases lay in between. This CDR3 spans 13 amino acids. The V gene's germline CDR1 is SGHTS and CDR2 YDEGEE. The DNA of the CDR3 is TGTGCCAGCAGCCGGGACCTCGGAGAGACCCAGTACTTC. Its protein product is CASSRDLGETQYF.

This clonotype was counted between two and nine times. The chain joins TRBV6-2 or TRBV6-3 to TRBJ2-3; tentatively, D is TRBD1 (6 bases). V was trimmed by 2 bases and J by 2 bases, leaving 26 bases between them. CDR1 MNHEY and CDR2 SVGEGT come from the germline V gene. The CDR3 sequence is 20 residues long. The CDR3 loop is CASSYRWTVESRGDTDTQYF. CDR3 nucleotides: TGTGCCAGCAGTTACAGGTGGACAGTGGAATCTCGTGGGGACACAGATACGCAGTATTTT.

This clonotype occurred many times. This sequence joins TRBV7-2 and TRBJ2-4; D might be TRBD1 or TRBD2, each matching 5 bases. CDR1 SGHTA and CDR2 FQGNSA come from the germline V gene. V lost 4 bases, J lost 5 bases, and 9 bases lay in between. This CDR3 has 13 residues. DNA for the CDR3: TGTGCCAGCAGCTGGGGACCTGAAAACATTCAGTACTTC. Protein: CASSWGPENIQYF.

Only a few counts were recorded for this clonotype. A far more abundant clone sits one base away, making this likely a read error. The chain has TRBV28 and TRBJ2-7; D possibly corresponds to TRBD1 (5 bases). Trimming removed 7 bases from V and 3 bases from J, with 7 bases in between. The CDR3 is 11 amino acids. The germline V gene encodes CDR1 MDHEN and CDR2 SYDVKM. The CDR3 is CASNDSYEQYF. CDR3 sequence (DNA): TGTGCCAGCAATGACAGCTACGAGCAGTACTTC. Based on the CDR3 plus reference TRBV28 and TRBJ2-7, the full variable domain is DVKVTQSSRYLVKRTGEKVFLECVQDMDHENMFWYRQDPGLGLRLIYFSYDVKMKEKGDIPEGYSVSREKKERFSLILESASTNQTSMYLCASNDSYEQYFGPGTRLTVT.

The rearrangement links TRBV20-1 to TRBJ2-3; no reliable D call. Germline V gives CDR1 DFQATT, CDR2 SNEGSKA (reference sequence). This CDR3 region has 17 residues. Trimming cost V 0 bases and J 0 bases, with 16 bases left between them. The CDR3: CSARDSPTMASTDTQYF. CDR3 sequence (DNA): TGCAGTGCTAGAGATTCCCCTACCATGGCTAGCACAGATACGCAGTATTTT.

This clonotype was recorded a few times. This chain connects TRBV7-1 to TRBJ2-5, with D perhaps being TRBD1 or TRBD2 (5 bases each). TRBV7-1 is an ORF, and what it does is uncertain. This CDR3 is 13 amino acids long. The V end lost 3 bases, the J end lost 1 base, and 6 bases lay between the germline ends. In nucleotides, the CDR3 is TGTGCCAGCAGCTCTGGGACCCAAGAGACCCAGTACTTC. This gives the protein CASSSGTQETQYF.

This clonotype was found a few times. The chain couples TRBV28 to TRBJ1-4; D remains ambiguous. The CDR3 consists of 15 residues. Germline-derived CDR1 and CDR2 are MDHEN and SYDVKM. With 2 bases removed from V and 8 bases from J, the gap between germline ends came to 15 bases. CDR3 coding DNA: TGTGCCAGCAGTTTACTAAAGGGTAGCGGGGAAAAACTGTTTTTT. This gives the protein CASSLLKGSGEKLFF.

DNA of the CDR3: TGTGCCAGCAGCCTCGGACACGGCTTGGGTGGCTACACCTTC. Amino acid sequence: CASSLGHGLGGYTF. The V gene is TRBV2, the J gene TRBJ1-2, with D maybe TRBD1 (5 bases). Germline CDR1 SNHLY, CDR2 FYNNEI. The V end was cut by 6 bases, the J end by 7 bases, with 18 bases between. This CDR3 has 14 amino acids. The full variable domain, its missing parts supplied by reference TRBV2 and TRBJ1-2, is EPEVTQTPSHQVTQMGQEVILRCVPISNHLYFYWYRQILGQKVEFLVSFYNNEISEKSEIFDDQFSVERPDGSNFTLKIRSTKLEDSAMYFCASSLGHGLGGYTFGSGTRLTVV.

This chain joins TRBV20-1 and TRBJ2-5; 9 bases are shared with TRBD1. The closer fit of TRBJ2-7 to the DNA end suggests the J call may be wrong. Germline V gene lookup returns CDR1 DFQATT and CDR2 SNEGSKA (reference sequence). The CDR3 is 13 residues long. The CDR3 loop is CSARRDRASEQYF. For the CDR3, the DNA is TGCAGTGCTCGCCGGGACAGGGCTAGCGAGCAGTACTTC.

Points on this clonotype: Mismatch with germline at one junction end may stem from a read error. The chain couples TRBV6-5 to TRBJ1-2; D gene unclear. Germline CDR1 reads MNHEY; CDR2 reads SVGAGI. CDR3 length equals 13 residues. This CDR3 is CASSSGSAYGYAF. The DNA of the CDR3 is TGTGCCAGCAGTTCCGGGTCCGCCTATGGCTACGCCTTC.

This clonotype was counted only a few times. This sequence joins TRBV7-2 and TRBJ2-1; 10 nucleotides match TRBD2. The CDR3 totals 14 residues. CDR1 and CDR2 from the germline V gene are SGHTA and FQGNSA. V dropped 2 bases and J dropped 10; count of bases not matched to a gene: 5. The DNA of the CDR3 is TGTGCCAGCAGCTTACTCGGGACTAGCGACGAGCAGTTCTTC. It encodes CASSLLGTSDEQFF.

This clonotype was counted at least ten times. The chain links TRBV20-1 to TRBJ2-5; D tentatively reads TRBD1 or TRBD2 (5 bases each). The CDR3 has 15 residues. Germline CDR1 reads DFQATT; CDR2 reads SNEGSKA (reference sequence). V lost 6 bases to trimming and J lost 1 base, with 18 bases between them. This CDR3 is CSANPGGRGQETQYF. CDR3 DNA sequence: TGCAGTGCCAACCCCGGAGGAAGGGGCCAAGAGACCCAGTACTTC.

This chain connects TRBV4-1 to TRBJ2-7; 8 nucleotides match TRBD1. CDR1 MGHRA and CDR2 YSYEKL come from the germline V gene. V gave up 4 bases and J gave up 2 bases; unmatched junction bases: 7. The CDR3 is 15 residues long. The CDR3 sequence is CASSRSTGGPYEQYF. Written as DNA, the CDR3 is TGCGCCAGCAGCCGAAGCACAGGGGGTCCCTACGAGCAGTACTTC.

The rearrangement joins TRBV21-1 to TRBJ1-1. TRBV21-1 is a documented pseudogene. The CDR3 contains 8 residues. In DNA, the CDR3 is TGTGCCCCCGTTGAAGCTTTCTTT. It yields the protein CAPVEAFF.

This clonotype occurred a few times. V and J are TRBV20-1 and TRBJ2-5, with D possibly being TRBD2 (7 bases). The CDR3 is made up of 13 amino acids. Per the germline V gene, CDR1 is DFQATT and CDR2 is SNEGSKA (reference sequence). The DNA of the CDR3 is TGCCTCGCCAGTCGGGGGGCCCAAGAGACCCAGTACTTC. Its protein product is CLASRGAQETQYF.

This clonotype was picked up a small number of times. The chain couples TRBV13 to TRBJ2-2, with 8 bases that match TRBD1. The CDR3 has 16 amino acids. Per germline, CDR1 PRHDT and CDR2 FYEKMQ (reference sequence). The V and J ends lost 5 bases and 1 base, in that order; junction bases with no gene match: 6. The CDR3 is CASSRTGTGNTGELFF. As DNA, the CDR3 is TGTGCCAGCAGCCGGACCGGGACAGGGAACACCGGGGAGCTGTTTTTT.

This clonotype came up a few times. Mismatch with germline at one junction end may stem from a read error. The V and J genes are TRBV7-8 and TRBJ1-4; possible D gene TRBD1, 5 bases. The CDR3 contains 14 residues. Germline CDR1 reads SGHVS; CDR2 reads FQNEAQ. CDR3 coding DNA: TGCGCCAGCAGCGGGGGACTGACTAATGAAAAACTGTTTTTT. Protein sequence: CASSGGLTNEKLFF.

As concerns this clonotype: At one end the junction does not follow the germline gene, possibly because of a read error. The rearrangement joins TRBV5-1 to TRBJ2-1; 8 bases are shared with TRBD2. The germline gives CDR1 SGHRS, CDR2 YFSETQ. The CDR3 length is 16 residues. CDR3 protein: CARSLMFGLAGNEQFF. The CDR3 DNA follows: TGCGCCCGCAGCTTGATGTTCGGGCTAGCGGGCAATGAGCAGTTCTTC.

This clonotype was seen a few times. The chain employs TRBV27 and TRBJ1-2; D not resolved. The length of the CDR3 is 13 residues. Trimming took off 0 bases at V and 5 bases at J, with 7 bases between the two ends. Germline CDR1 MNHEY, CDR2 SMNVEV (reference sequence). For the CDR3, the DNA is TGTGCCAGCAGTTTATCCGCGGCTTATGGCTACACCTTC. This gives the protein CASSLSAAYGYTF.

This clonotype was seen ten or more times. V gene TRBV29-1 combines with J gene TRBJ1-5; D ambiguous. The V end was cut by 4 bases, the J end by 2 bases, with 6 bases between. CDR1 is SQVTM, CDR2 ANQGSEA, per germline. This CDR3 is built from 12 residues. CDR3 sequence: CSVGGGNQPQHF. The CDR3 DNA sequence: TGCAGCGTTGGTGGGGGCAATCAGCCCCAGCATTTT.

This clonotype has only a few counts. The gene calls are TRBV9 and TRBJ2-2; D gene unclear. Looked up from germline, CDR1 is SGDLS and CDR2 is YYNGEE. The V end was cut by 2 bases, the J end by 0 bases, with 14 bases between. The CDR3 consists of 17 residues. The CDR3 here is CASSVERGRANTGELFF. CDR3 DNA sequence: TGTGCCAGCAGCGTTGAACGAGGACGAGCGAACACCGGGGAGCTGTTTTTT.

This clonotype occurred a few times. The rearrangement joins TRBV5-1 to TRBJ2-7; 8 bases are shared with TRBD2. This CDR3 spans 14 amino acids. The germline V gene has CDR1 SGHRS and CDR2 YFSETQ. After removal of 4 bases from V and 7 bases from J, the junction contained 10 bases not matched to a gene. The CDR3 spells CASSEMGLVGEQYF. CDR3 in DNA: TGCGCCAGCAGCGAGATGGGACTAGTAGGAGAGCAGTACTTC.

V gene TRBV20-1 combines with J gene TRBJ2-1, with 11 positions matching TRBD2. The CDR3 is 14 amino acids. In germline, CDR1 is DFQATT, CDR2 SNEGSKA (reference sequence). Trimming cost V 4 bases and J 7 bases; bases outside gene matches: 6. The CDR3 sequence is CSAIAGGGLNEQFF. CDR3 bases: TGCAGTGCTATAGCGGGAGGGGGGTTAAATGAGCAGTTCTTC.

This chain joins TRBV5-1 and TRBJ2-5, with TRBD2 matching 11 bases. Near its end, the DNA agrees better with TRBJ2-7, so the J call may be wrong. The CDR3 is 15 amino acids. Germline values: CDR1 SGHRS, CDR2 YFSETQ. The CDR3 region is CASSPFLAGGYEQYF. CDR3 coding DNA: TGCGCCAGCAGCCCCTTCTTAGCGGGAGGGTACGAGCAGTACTTC.